This paragraph reports one TCR beta chain. These data are taken from a study of OX40 agonist ivuxolimab in advanced cancers. CDR3 size: 16 residues. Germline V lookup: CDR1 MDHEN, CDR2 SYDVKM. V was trimmed by 5 bases and J by 7 bases, leaving 24 bases between them. Assay used: immunoSEQ multiplex PCR; TCRdb lists only in-frame clones, some missing. Of roughly 40,000 clones in the sample, just under 90% were seen once. This sequence joins TRBV28 and TRBJ2-7, with D perhaps being TRBD1 or TRBD2 (5 bases each). Sequenced here: CD4+ or CD8+ T cells sorted from blood, sampled in a trial of the OX40 agonist ivuxolimab. The origin of this receptor is an adult with an advanced solid tumor such as melanoma, head and neck, liver or kidney cancer. This CDR3 is CASSVTPGRVSREQYF. The DNA of the CDR3 is TGTGCCAGCAGTGTAACCCCGGGACGAGTAAGTAGGGAGCAGTACTTC.